The 23 T cell receptor beta chains presented below share a single source sample, sequenced in a study of OX40 agonist ivuxolimab in advanced cancers. This table comes from immunoSEQ multiplex PCR, and its TCRdb copy is limited to in-frame clones, with some not included. The data show under 30,000 clones, 70% to 90% seen once. Sequenced material: CD4+ or CD8+ T cells sorted from blood, taken in a trial of the OX40 agonist ivuxolimab. These receptors all stem from an adult with an advanced solid tumor such as melanoma, head and neck, liver or kidney cancer.

In DNA, the CDR3 is TGTGCCAGCAGCTCGGGGGGCAGCACAGATACGCAGTATTTT. Translated, it gives CASSSGGSTDTQYF. This chain uses TRBV2 with TRBJ2-3, with TRBD2 as a possible D gene (7 bases). The CDR3 extends over 14 amino acids. Germline V gene lookup returns CDR1 SNHLY and CDR2 FYNNEI. The V gene lost 6 bases and the J gene lost 0 bases, with 10 bases spanning the gap.

J is TRBJ2-5 and V is TRBV7-9; D is uncertain. Looked up from germline, CDR1 is SEHNR and CDR2 is FQNEAQ (reference sequence). CDR3 size: 12 residues. V lost 4 bases and J lost 7, with 10 bases in between. CDR3 loop: CASSSPGATQYF. CDR3 DNA: TGTGCCAGCAGCTCTCCCGGAGCGACCCAGTACTTC.

The genes are TRBV11-2 and TRBJ1-6, with 10 bases fitting TRBD1. Per the germline V gene, CDR1 is SGHAT and CDR2 is FQNNGV. V lost 2 bases and J lost 3; bases outside the gene matches: 1. The CDR3 covers 16 residues. The CDR3: CASSLWDRGYNSPLHF. The CDR3 DNA follows: TGTGCCAGCAGCTTATGGGACAGGGGCTATAATTCACCCCTCCACTTT.

The rearrangement links TRBV27 to TRBJ2-1; D is unresolved. The length of the CDR3 is 14 residues. Germline V CDR1 and CDR2: MNHEY, SMNVEV (reference sequence). V was pared by 0 bases and J by 4 bases, with 7 bases between. The CDR3 sequence: CASSLSQSYNEQFF. The DNA for the CDR3 is TGTGCCAGCAGTTTATCGCAGTCTTACAATGAGCAGTTCTTC.

The J gene is TRBJ1-1, the V gene TRBV28; TRBD1 might be the D (5 bases). CDR1 MDHEN and CDR2 SYDVKM come from the germline V gene. V lost 6 bases, J lost 3 bases, and 23 bases lay in between. This CDR3 contains 17 residues. The CDR3 loop reads CASSPAIGHRTYTEAFF. In DNA, the CDR3 is TGTGCCAGCAGCCCGGCTATCGGACACCGGACTTACACTGAAGCTTTCTTT.

The chain has TRBV25-1 and TRBJ1-2; no reliable D call. Germline-derived CDR1 and CDR2 are MGHDK and SYGVNS. With 7 bases removed from V and 2 bases from J, the gap between germline ends came to 11 bases. CDR3 length equals 13 residues. Written as DNA, the CDR3 is TGTGCCAGCACCCCGACGGAGAACTATGGCTACACCTTC. This encodes CASTPTENYGYTF.

The chain joins TRBV19 to TRBJ2-1, with 9 bases aligning to TRBD2. CDR3 length: 13 amino acids. Germline values: CDR1 LNHDA, CDR2 SQIVND (reference sequence). V dropped 3 bases and J dropped 8; count of bases not matched to a gene: 2. As DNA, the CDR3 is TGTGCCAGTAGTATGACTAGCGGCCATGAGCAGTTCTTC. Protein: CASSMTSGHEQFF.

The V gene is TRBV29-1, the J gene TRBJ2-1; possibly TRBD1 for D (6 bases). V dropped 3 bases and J dropped 0 bases, with 18 bases sitting between them. Per germline, CDR1 SQVTM and CDR2 ANQGSEA. The CDR3 has 17 amino acids. As DNA, the CDR3 is TGCAGCGTTGATTTTGGGGGCCCGATTTACTCCTACAATGAGCAGTTCTTC. Translating it yields CSVDFGGPIYSYNEQFF.

The chain has TRBV7-9 and TRBJ1-4; D is perhaps TRBD1 (5 bases). This CDR3 comprises 16 residues. In germline, CDR1 is SEHNR, CDR2 FQNEAQ (reference sequence). V shed 5 bases and J shed 6 bases, with 19 bases lying between them. DNA of the CDR3: TGTGCCAGCAGCCCAACTAGAGGAGGGGAGCATGAAAAACTGTTTTTT. Translated, it gives CASSPTRGGEHEKLFF.

This chain uses TRBV4-1 with TRBJ1-5; D gene unclear. The CDR3 is 13 residues long. CDR1 MGHRA and CDR2 YSYEKL come from the germline V gene. Between the trimmed V and J ends, which lost 1 base and 7 bases, there was a span of 8 bases. The CDR3 DNA is TGCGCCAGCAGCCAAGTTACCGGACAGCCCCAGCATTTT. This encodes CASSQVTGQPQHF.

J is TRBJ2-2 and V is TRBV6-5; D unclear. This CDR3 spans 13 amino acids. In germline, CDR1 is MNHEY, CDR2 SVGAGI. Trimming removed 8 bases from V and 5 bases from J, with 12 bases in between. The CDR3 loop reads CASRMTLTGELFF. The CDR3 DNA sequence: TGTGCCAGCCGAATGACTCTTACCGGGGAGCTGTTTTTT.

This clone occurred once. The CDR3 DNA follows: TGTGCCAGCAGCTATAAATCCAATCGAGCTACAGATACGCAGTATTTT. This sequence encodes CASSYKSNRATDTQYF. The rearrangement joins TRBV5-6 to TRBJ2-3; D remains unclear. Between the trimmed V and J ends, which lost 3 bases and 3 bases, there was a span of 17 bases. The CDR3 is made up of 16 amino acids. Germline assignment: CDR1 SGHDT and CDR2 YYEEEE.

This clone was detected a few times. This chain joins TRBV4-1 and TRBJ1-5; D is undetermined. Germline values: CDR1 MGHRA, CDR2 YSYEKL. Trimming took 1 base from V and 0 from J, leaving 10 bases between them. This CDR3 contains 16 residues. CDR3 residues: CASSQVGQFSNQPQHF. Written as DNA, the CDR3 is TGCGCCAGCAGCCAAGTAGGGCAGTTTAGCAATCAGCCCCAGCATTTT.

The V call is TRBV19, the J call TRBJ2-7, with D possibly TRBD1 on 5 matching bases. V lost 10 bases and J 0 bases, leaving 16 bases between the germline ends. CDR3 length: 14 residues. In germline, CDR1 is LNHDA, CDR2 SQIVND (reference sequence). As DNA, the CDR3 is TGTGCCACAGCAAAGCAGGGCCACTCCTACGAGCAGTACTTC. Encoded protein: CATAKQGHSYEQYF.

This chain connects TRBV6-6 to TRBJ2-7; TRBD2 might be the D (5 bases). With 4 bases removed from V and 2 bases from J, the gap between germline ends came to 12 bases. Germline CDR1 MNHNY, CDR2 SVGAGI (reference sequence). The CDR3 has 14 residues. This chain's CDR3 is CASSLGPAAYEQYF. DNA of the CDR3: TGTGCCAGCAGTTTGGGCCCAGCGGCCTACGAGCAGTACTTC.

The J gene is TRBJ2-1, the V gene TRBV7-2, with a possible D match to TRBD2 (6 bases). Germline CDR1 reads SGHTA; CDR2 reads FQGNSA. The CDR3 contains 15 residues. V was clipped by 5 bases and J by 1 base, with 12 bases between them. CDR3 loop: CASSARLGSYNEQFF. The CDR3, as DNA: TGTGCCAGCAGCGCTCGACTAGGGTCCTACAATGAGCAGTTCTTC.

This clone was recorded a few times. The V and J genes are TRBV13 and TRBJ2-3; 8 bases match TRBD2. CDR3 length equals 18 residues. With 5 bases clipped from V and 2 bases from J, the junction kept 15 bases outside the gene matches. Per the germline V gene, CDR1 is PRHDT and CDR2 is FYEKMQ (reference sequence). For the CDR3, the DNA is TGTGCCAGCAGCGCCAGAACGGGGGGGGCCCCCCCCACAGATACGCAGTATTTT. Its protein product is CASSARTGGAPPTDTQYF.

The rearrangement links TRBV27 to TRBJ2-1; 11 nucleotides align to TRBD2. Germline V CDR1 and CDR2: MNHEY, SMNVEV (reference sequence). V gave up 6 bases and J gave up 3 bases; unmatched junction bases: 4. This CDR3 comprises 15 residues. The CDR3, as DNA: TGTGCCAGCAGCTCAGGGACTAGCGGCTACAATGAGCAGTTCTTC. Residues: CASSSGTSGYNEQFF.

This clone was recorded only once. V gene TRBV10-3 combines with J gene TRBJ2-1; 10 bases are a match to TRBD1. CDR3 size: 15 residues. Unmatched junction bases numbered 8, after V lost 10 bases and J lost 2 bases. CDR1 is ENHRY and CDR2 is SYGVKD in the germline V gene. The CDR3 DNA reads as TGTGCCACCCAGTCCGGGACAGGGGCCTACAATGAGCAGTTCTTC. This translates into CATQSGTGAYNEQFF.

V usage is TRBV5-3 and J usage is TRBJ2-7; 7 bases are a match to TRBD2. TRBV5-3 has ORF status, its function being uncertain. This CDR3 region has 13 residues. Germline trimming cut 7 bases from V and 3 bases from J; bases unmatched to any gene: 7. The CDR3 here is CARLGGTIYEQYF. Here the CDR3 DNA reads TGTGCCAGATTGGGAGGGACGATCTACGAGCAGTACTTC.

The chain employs TRBV4-1 and TRBJ2-1; tentatively, D is TRBD2 (7 bases). Trimming removed 3 bases from V and 5 bases from J, with 20 bases in between. In germline, CDR1 is MGHRA, CDR2 YSYEKL. This CDR3 has 17 amino acids. CDR3 in amino acids: CASSQVPHPGGDNEQFF. CDR3 DNA: TGCGCCAGCAGCCAGGTTCCCCACCCGGGGGGCGACAATGAGCAGTTCTTC.

The genes are TRBV18 and TRBJ2-5, with a weak D call TRBD1 (6 bases). The CDR3 sequence is 14 residues long. Looked up from germline, CDR1 is KGHSH and CDR2 is LQKENI. Trimming pared 4 bases from V and 2 bases from J, leaving 11 bases between. The CDR3 region has the DNA TGTGCCAGCTCACACACGGACAGACAAGAGACCCAGTACTTC. This gives the protein CASSHTDRQETQYF.

The chain couples TRBV10-3 to TRBJ1-5; no definite D call. Trimming removed 3 bases at V and 3 bases at J, with 6 bases between. There are 13 residues in the CDR3. Per germline, CDR1 ENHRY and CDR2 SYGVKD. CDR3 region: CAISDGFNQPQHF. Here the CDR3 DNA reads TGTGCCATCAGTGATGGGTTCAATCAGCCCCAGCATTTT.